The table lists the clone carrying this T cell receptor beta chain with a few counts. The CDR3 spans 15 residues. Trimming left V 3 bases short and J 0 bases short, with 10 bases between. Each CDR3 protein is one row after TCRdb ran MiXCR on the 5' RACE reads. The sample has approximately 610,000 distinct CDR3 sequences; 17% are singletons. The sample belongs to a study of T cells after yellow fever vaccination. The rearrangement links TRBV12-3 or TRBV12-4 to TRBJ2-3; D is ambiguous. This specimen was PBMCs, taken 5 days after the first yellow fever vaccination. The TCR originated in a man between 18 and 35 years old who received the YFV17D yellow fever vaccine. CDR3 in DNA: TGTGCCAGCAGTTTTGTTCCAGCTAGCACAGATACGCAGTATTTT. As protein: CASSFVPASTDTQYF.